This TCR beta chain was recovered during a study of identical twins. Study results and caveats: Compared with unrelated sharing, twin-shared out-of-frame alpha sequences had more low-probability sequences. The study found weaker excess twin sharing in beta out-of-frame sequences.

TCRdb reprocessed the 5' RACE reads via MiXCR and lists one record per CDR3 protein. The data hold approximately 500,000 distinct CDR3 sequences, with 15% observed a single time. On this clonotype: Its antigen is undetermined.

The CDR3 is 15 residues long. The V and J ends lost 0 bases and 3 bases respectively, with 12 bases between them. Germline assignment: CDR1 SGHAT and CDR2 FQNNGV. These data are also associated with another study on yellow fever vaccine responses in identical twins.

The sequencing input was CD4+ T cells sorted from blood. The receptor was isolated from a woman aged 18-30 years in good health. The chain combines TRBV11-2 with TRBJ2-7, with D unresolved. The CDR3 region is CASSLEWASSYEQYF. The CDR3 nucleotides are TGTGCCAGCAGCTTAGAATGGGCTAGTAGCTACGAGCAGTACTTC.